These 12 T cell receptor beta chains came from one sample sequenced in a study of shared clonotypes between healthy human individuals. Some clones are missing from TCRdb's copy, which holds only in-frame ones; the method was immunoSEQ multiplex PCR. The table has 2.5 million or so clones, around nine tenths seen once; the top ten hold around 0.14%. The sample was naive CD4+ T cells sorted from blood. Regarding subset: CD45RA+ positively selected. The source of these receptors is a man aged 18 to 30 in good health.

The chain links TRBV9 to TRBJ2-3; 9 bases align to TRBD2. The CDR3 is made up of 17 amino acids. With 0 bases clipped from V and 0 bases from J, the junction kept 5 bases outside the gene matches. Germline CDR1 SGDLS, CDR2 YYNGEE. CDR3 loop: CASSVVGAGGSTDTQYF. DNA of the CDR3: TGTGCCAGCAGCGTAGTGGGAGCGGGGGGTAGCACAGATACGCAGTATTTT.

The CDR3, as DNA: TGTGCCAGCAGCGTATTAGAGTCACCCCTCCACTTT. Residues: CASSVLESPLHF. The rearrangement joins TRBV5-4 to TRBJ1-6; the D is unclear. V was shortened by 4 bases and J by 10 bases, with 9 bases between the two germline ends. Germline V gene data show CDR1 as SGHNT and CDR2 as YYREEE (reference sequence). The CDR3 length is 12 residues.

This clone was seen more than once but under ten times. The rearrangement uses TRBV4-1 and TRBJ1-6; 8 bases are a match to TRBD1. CDR1 and CDR2 (germline): MGHRA, YSYEKL. There are 17 residues in the CDR3. J gave up 2 bases and V 6 bases, and 9 bases lay outside the gene matches. The CDR3 DNA reads TGCGCCAGCAGTCAGTATCAGGGGGCGACCTATAATTCACCCCTCCACTTT. Its translation is CASSQYQGATYNSPLHF.

The gene calls are TRBV19 and TRBJ2-7, with D possibly matching TRBD2 (6 bases). Per the germline V gene, CDR1 is LNHDA and CDR2 is SQIVND (reference sequence). The CDR3 is 12 residues long. Trimming stripped 10 bases from V and 6 bases from J, with 16 bases between. The CDR3 DNA follows: TGTGCCATAGGAGGGACTGGGAGCGAGCAGTACTTC. Translated, it gives CAIGGTGSEQYF.

In DNA form, the CDR3 reads TGCGCCAGCAGCCAAGCCCCCCTTACCGGGGGACCACAACAAGAGACCCAGTACTTC. Its protein product is CASSQAPLTGGPQQETQYF. This chain uses TRBV4-1 with TRBJ2-5; perhaps TRBD2 as D (6 bases). Germline V lookup: CDR1 MGHRA, CDR2 YSYEKL. Trimming pared 1 base from V and 2 bases from J, leaving 23 bases between. The CDR3 consists of 19 residues.

The chain has TRBV19 and TRBJ2-1; D may correspond to TRBD1 or TRBD2 (5 bases each). Germline V gene lookup returns CDR1 LNHDA and CDR2 SQIVND (reference sequence). The V and J ends lost 6 bases and 2 bases respectively, with 11 bases between them. The CDR3 length is 14 residues. CDR3 loop: CASRGRGTYNEQFF. The DNA of the CDR3 is TGTGCCAGTAGGGGGCGAGGGACCTACAATGAGCAGTTCTTC.

The rearrangement links TRBV6-1 to TRBJ2-3, with 7 bases identical to TRBD1. Losses at the gene ends were 4 bases for V and 0 bases for J; bases not matched to a gene: 7. The CDR3 loop spans 16 amino acids. CDR1 is MNHNS, CDR2 SASEGT, per germline. The DNA of the CDR3 is TGTGCCAGCAGTGGGAGAGGGACAGTAAGCACAGATACGCAGTATTTT. This translates into CASSGRGTVSTDTQYF.

The chain joins TRBV5-1 to TRBJ1-3; possibly TRBD1 for D (5 bases). Trimming took 4 bases from V and 6 from J, leaving 17 bases between them. This CDR3 has 15 amino acids. Germline values: CDR1 SGHRS, CDR2 YFSETQ. Here the CDR3 DNA reads TGCGCCAGCAGCCCAGATTTCCCAGGGATAAACACCATATATTTT. Translated, it gives CASSPDFPGINTIYF.

The chain links TRBV19 to TRBJ1-5; 11 bases fit TRBD1. V shed 8 bases and J 5 bases; nucleotides not matched to a gene: 14. CDR1 and CDR2 from the germline V gene are LNHDA and SQIVND (reference sequence). This CDR3 is built from 17 residues. The CDR3 bases are TGTGCCAGTGGTGGACAGGGGGCGATCGGCGGACATCAGCCCCAGCATTTT. Protein: CASGGQGAIGGHQPQHF. The full variable domain, in which reference TRBV19 and TRBJ1-5 provide the parts outside the CDR3, is DGGITQSPKYLFRKEGQNVTLSCEQNLNHDAMYWYRQDPGQGLRLIYYSQIVNDFQKGDIAEGYSVSREKKESFPLTVTSAQKNPTAFYLCASGGQGAIGGHQPQHFGDGTRLSIL.

The chain employs TRBV4-1 and TRBJ2-7; the D gene is possibly TRBD2 (5 bases). V lost 0 bases to trimming and J lost 5 bases, with 17 bases between them. The V gene's germline CDR1 is MGHRA and CDR2 YSYEKL. This CDR3 has 16 residues. CDR3 in amino acids: CASSQETRTVGDEQYF. The CDR3 DNA follows: TGCGCCAGCAGCCAAGAAACCAGAACGGTCGGGGACGAGCAGTACTTC.

This clone was recorded only once. Other DNA sequences from this sample encode an identical CDR3 as well. The rearrangement links TRBV5-1 to TRBJ2-5; 12 nucleotides line up with TRBD2. Germline assignment: CDR1 SGHRS and CDR2 YFSETQ. V shed 2 bases and J 1 base; nucleotides not matched to a gene: 3. The CDR3 totals 16 residues. Here the CDR3 reads CASSLGTSGSQETQYF. CDR3 sequence (DNA): TGCGCCAGCAGCTTAGGGACTAGCGGGTCCCAAGAGACCCAGTACTTC.

The rearrangement uses TRBV10-3 and TRBJ2-1; maybe TRBD2 (7 bases). Germline V gene sequence: CDR1 ENHRY, CDR2 SYGVKD. CDR3 size: 18 residues. Trimming shortened V by 6 bases and J by 0 bases, and 21 bases separated the two germline ends. The CDR3 sequence is CAIRGGGLADRSYNEQFF. The CDR3, as DNA: TGTGCCATCAGAGGGGGGGGGCTAGCGGATCGCTCCTACAATGAGCAGTTCTTC.